A single TCR beta chain is shown here with its context. V was clipped by 6 bases and J by 0 bases, with 6 bases between them. The CDR3 consists of 14 residues. A second PCR of 7 to 11 cycles used a sample-barcoded 5' primer and a J-beta primer mix. Each CDR3 protein is one row after TCRdb ran MiXCR on the 5' RACE reads. The repertoire includes 700,000 or so distinct CDR3 sequences, 22% of them detected once, and approximately 20% sits in the top ten. The sample originates from a study of blood T cells in healthy people across ages. This TCR derives from a man between 65 and 79 years old in good health. Input material: blood. The J gene is TRBJ2-6, the V gene TRBV12-3 or TRBV12-4; D unresolved. The CDR3 DNA follows: TGTGCCAGCAGGACCAGCTCTGGGGCCAACGTCCTGACTTTC. It translates to CASRTSSGANVLTF.